Listed here is a single TCR beta chain. Its target is unknown. Germline-derived CDR1 and CDR2 are SNHLY and FYNNEI. With 4 bases removed from V and 8 bases from J, the gap between germline ends came to 15 bases. This CDR3 has 14 residues. This sample stems from a study of shared clonotypes between healthy human individuals. Study findings and constraints: Depth was large, yet rarefaction showed that sorted-subset sequencing was incomplete. The four-donor shared clonotypes exceeded non-shared clonotypes in generation probability, with non-shared ones scoring lower.

As processed by the authors: Filtering differed because ImmunoSEQ produced junction-only sequences that carried no quality scores. Profiling relied on immunoSEQ multiplex PCR, and the TCRdb table lists in-frame clones only, not all of them. The DNA gave D and trimming, while V, J and clone size come from that table. This table holds more than 500,000 clones, approximately 95% found once. Naive-designated CD8 cells lacked CD45RO, were positively enriched for CCR7, and omitted terminally differentiated effector memory CD45RA+ cells. The TCR sequence derives from a woman in her 30s in good health. The chain links TRBV2 to TRBJ2-1, with a possible D match to TRBD2 (6 bases). The sample comprised naive CD8+ T cells sorted from blood. CDR3 loop: CASSVGRGGYEQFF. Here the CDR3 DNA reads TGTGCCAGCAGTGTGGGGCGCGGAGGGTATGAGCAGTTCTTC.